The rows below give T cell receptor beta chains drawn from one sample of a study of T cells in localized non-small cell lung cancer. This table comes from immunoSEQ multiplex PCR, and its TCRdb copy is limited to in-frame clones, with some not included. The table records 40,000 or so clones, 75% to 85% of them present only once. The sample in question was PBMCs, obtained before any cancer treatment. Source of these receptors: a woman aged 35-70 years with stage II squamous cell lung carcinoma. CDR3s include the opening cysteine and the closing phenylalanine or tryptophan. Some rows have no size entry. The others give once, few or many, or a class for an expanded clone.

j_call v_call clone_size cdr3_aa
TRBJ1-1 TRBV10-3 . CAISEGWGRGVFSGSTEAFF
TRBJ2-3 TRBV7-7 once CASSLGLNPADTQYF
TRBJ2-5 TRBV6-5 . CASRRGTAQETQYF
TRBJ2-7 TRBV11-3 . CASSLDTVSGEQYF
TRBJ1-6 TRBV6-1 . CASSGGENSPLHF
TRBJ1-1 TRBV25-1 . CASIPGQLNTEAFF
TRBJ1-2 TRBV6-5 . CASSYSPDDYGYTF
TRBJ1-5 TRBV14 once CASSLRDTGPQHF
TRBJ2-1 TRBV28 . CASSLLLTNEQFF
TRBJ1-4 TRBV7-9 . CASSQFPQGEEKLFF
TRBJ1-3 TRBV7-2 . CASSPGGGNTIYF